This T cell receptor (beta chain) was sequenced for a study of blood T cell repertoires in COVID-19. As for the study in general: Acute and convalescent COVID-19 specimens originated in the United States, Italy and Spain. PBMCs, B-cell-depleted T cells, or T cells were the source of the cDNA or gDNA that made up the material.

Looked up from germline, CDR1 is SGHRS and CDR2 is YFSETQ. The CDR3 length is 18 residues. With 7 bases clipped from V and 0 bases from J, the junction kept 16 bases outside the gene matches. Authors' processing steps: Researchers report that nucleated cell counts were estimated from reference gene primer amplification. Sequencing was performed with immunoSEQ multiplex PCR; in TCRdb, only in-frame clones are kept and a portion is missing. The DNA gave D and trimming, while V, J and clone size come from that table. Among about 190,000 clones listed, around 84% were seen once. The sequencing sample was made of peripheral blood. J is TRBJ2-7 and V is TRBV5-1; 10 bases are a match to TRBD2. The sequence was obtained from a human donor in a cohort sampled during active COVID-19. The chain's CDR3 is CASLRGQIGLAVSYEQYF. The CDR3 nucleotides read TGCGCCAGCCTAAGGGGACAGATAGGACTAGCGGTCTCCTACGAGCAGTACTTC.